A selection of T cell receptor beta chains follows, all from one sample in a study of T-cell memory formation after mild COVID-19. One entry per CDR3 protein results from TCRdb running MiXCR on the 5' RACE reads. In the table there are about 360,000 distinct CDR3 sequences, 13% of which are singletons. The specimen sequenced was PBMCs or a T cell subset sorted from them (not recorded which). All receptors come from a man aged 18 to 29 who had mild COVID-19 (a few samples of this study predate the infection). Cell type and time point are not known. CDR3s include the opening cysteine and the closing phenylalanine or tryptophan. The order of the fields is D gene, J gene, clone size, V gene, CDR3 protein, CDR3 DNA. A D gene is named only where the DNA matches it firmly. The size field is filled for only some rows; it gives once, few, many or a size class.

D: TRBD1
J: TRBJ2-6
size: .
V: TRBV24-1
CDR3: CATSEPTGKTGANVLTF
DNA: TGTGCCACCAGTGAGCCGACAGGGAAGACTGGGGCCAACGTCCTGACTTTC

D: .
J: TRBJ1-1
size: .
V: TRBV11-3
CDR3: CASSVGGSSTEAFF
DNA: TGTGCCAGCAGCGTCGGGGGTTCGAGCACTGAAGCTTTCTTT

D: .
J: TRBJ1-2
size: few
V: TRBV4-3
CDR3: CASSQEQRLYGYTF
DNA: TGCGCCAGCAGCCAAGAACAACGGCTCTATGGCTACACCTTC

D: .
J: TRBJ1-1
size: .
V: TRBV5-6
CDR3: CASSLAVRGSTEAFF
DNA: TGTGCCAGCAGCTTGGCCGTGCGGGGGAGCACTGAAGCTTTCTTT

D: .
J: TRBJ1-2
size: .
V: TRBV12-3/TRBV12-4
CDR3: CASSVDTLNYGYTF
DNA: TGTGCCAGCAGTGTGGACACCCTTAACTATGGCTACACCTTC

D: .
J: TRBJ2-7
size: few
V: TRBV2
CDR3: CASSGDSFSYEQYF
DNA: TGTGCCAGCAGCGGGGATAGCTTCTCCTACGAGCAGTACTTC

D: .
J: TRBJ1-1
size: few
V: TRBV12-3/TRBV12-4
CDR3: CASSLNPGPFAEAFF
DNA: TGTGCCAGCAGTTTAAATCCCGGTCCGTTCGCTGAAGCTTTCTTT

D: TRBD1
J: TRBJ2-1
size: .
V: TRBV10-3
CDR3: CAISESGQGAYNEQFF
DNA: TGTGCCATCAGTGAGTCTGGACAGGGAGCCTACAATGAGCAGTTCTTC

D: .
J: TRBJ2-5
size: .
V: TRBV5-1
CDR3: CASSLLEGEETQYF
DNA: TGCGCCAGCAGCTTGCTGGAGGGAGAAGAGACCCAGTACTTC

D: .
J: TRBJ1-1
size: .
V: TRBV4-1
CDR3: CASVGPTENTEAFF
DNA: TGCGCCAGCGTGGGACCGACAGAGAACACTGAAGCTTTCTTT

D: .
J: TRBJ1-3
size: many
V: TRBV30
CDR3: CAWSRGAISGNTIYF
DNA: TGTGCCTGGAGTAGGGGGGCCATCTCTGGAAACACCATATATTTT

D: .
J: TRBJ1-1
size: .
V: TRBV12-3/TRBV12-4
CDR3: CASSSPGLEAFF
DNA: TGTGCCAGCAGTTCACCGGGTCTTGAAGCTTTCTTT

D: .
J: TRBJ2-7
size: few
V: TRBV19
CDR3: CASSIQGWGAHEQYF
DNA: TGTGCCAGTAGTATCCAAGGCTGGGGAGCCCACGAGCAGTACTTC

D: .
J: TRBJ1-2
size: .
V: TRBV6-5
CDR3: CASSYSRWEGGYTF
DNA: TGTGCCAGCAGTTACTCGAGATGGGAAGGGGGCTACACCTTC

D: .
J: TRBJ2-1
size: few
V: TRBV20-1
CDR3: CSARPSTGLNVGEQFF
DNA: TGCAGTGCTAGACCCTCGACGGGACTGAACGTTGGGGAGCAGTTCTTC

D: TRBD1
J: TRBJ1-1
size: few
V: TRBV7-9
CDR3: CASSPRTGGGTEAFF
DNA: TGTGCCAGCAGCCCACGAACAGGGGGCGGCACTGAAGCTTTCTTT

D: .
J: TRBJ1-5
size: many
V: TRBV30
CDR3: CAWSIMGGSQGQPQHF
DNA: TGTGCCTGGTCTATAATGGGGGGAAGTCAAGGTCAGCCCCAGCATTTT

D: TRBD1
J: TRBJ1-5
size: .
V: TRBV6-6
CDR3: CASSYDRDQPQHF
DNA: TGTGCCAGCAGTTACGACAGGGATCAGCCCCAGCATTTT

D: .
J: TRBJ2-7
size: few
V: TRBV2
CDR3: CASTAESYEQYF
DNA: TGTGCCAGCACGGCGGAATCCTACGAGCAGTACTTC

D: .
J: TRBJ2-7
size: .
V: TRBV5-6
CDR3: CASRSAGTTYEQYF
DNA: TGTGCCAGCAGGTCTGCCGGGACAACCTACGAGCAGTACTTC

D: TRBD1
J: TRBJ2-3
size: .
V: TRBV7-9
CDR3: CASSLVGQGPKYNTQYF
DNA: TGTGCCAGCAGCTTAGTGGGACAGGGGCCGAAATACAATACGCAGTATTTT

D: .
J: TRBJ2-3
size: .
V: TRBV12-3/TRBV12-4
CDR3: CASSLSTQYF
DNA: TGTGCCAGCAGTTTAAGTACGCAGTATTTT

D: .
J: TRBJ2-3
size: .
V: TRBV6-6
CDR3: CASSYLGTDTQYF
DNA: TGTGCCAGCAGTTACTTGGGCACAGATACGCAGTATTTT

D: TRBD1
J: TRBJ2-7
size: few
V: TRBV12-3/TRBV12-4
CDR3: CASSSGDRGTYEQYF
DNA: TGTGCCAGCAGTTCCGGGGACAGGGGGACCTACGAGCAGTACTTC

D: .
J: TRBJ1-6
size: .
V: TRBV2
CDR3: CASSIRGGSYNSPLHF
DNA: TGTGCCAGCAGTATTAGGGGGGGCTCCTATAATTCACCCCTCCACTTT

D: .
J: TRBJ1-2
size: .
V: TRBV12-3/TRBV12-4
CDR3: CASSLSSAGSYGYTF
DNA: TGTGCCAGCAGTTTAAGTTCGGCAGGGTCTTATGGCTACACCTTC

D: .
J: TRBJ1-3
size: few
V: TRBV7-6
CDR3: CASSSWLPGPSGNTIYF
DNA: TGTGCCAGCAGCTCGTGGCTCCCGGGTCCATCTGGAAACACCATATATTTT

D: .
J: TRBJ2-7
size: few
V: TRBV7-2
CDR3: CASSLTGLSYEQYF
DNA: TGTGCCAGCAGCTTGACGGGCCTCTCCTACGAGCAGTACTTC

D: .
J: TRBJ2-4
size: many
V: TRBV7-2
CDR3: CASSYQGRAKNIQYF
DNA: TGTGCCAGCAGCTACCAGGGGAGAGCCAAAAACATTCAGTACTTC

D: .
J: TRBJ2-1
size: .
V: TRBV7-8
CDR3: CASSFSGSNEQFF
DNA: TGTGCCAGCAGCTTCTCAGGAAGCAATGAGCAGTTCTTC

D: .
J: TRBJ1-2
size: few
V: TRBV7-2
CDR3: CASFDRGLYGYTF
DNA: TGTGCCAGCTTCGATCGGGGCCTCTATGGCTACACCTTC

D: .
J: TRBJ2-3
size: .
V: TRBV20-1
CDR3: CSARKSPDTQYF
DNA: TGCAGTGCTAGGAAAAGCCCAGATACGCAGTATTTT

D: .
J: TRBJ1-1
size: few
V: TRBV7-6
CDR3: CASSSFGTEAFF
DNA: TGTGCCAGCAGCTCCTTCGGCACTGAAGCTTTCTTT

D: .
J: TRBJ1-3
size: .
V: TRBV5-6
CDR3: CASSLKGLGNTIYF
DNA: TGTGCCAGCAGCTTAAAGGGACTCGGAAACACCATATATTTT

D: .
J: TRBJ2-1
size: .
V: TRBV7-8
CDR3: CASSRQWGSYNEQFF
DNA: TGTGCCAGCAGCCGGCAGTGGGGCAGCTACAATGAGCAGTTCTTC

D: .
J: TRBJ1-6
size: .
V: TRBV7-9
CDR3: CASSLRGNNSPLHF
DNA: TGTGCCAGCAGCTTACGGGGGAATAATTCACCCCTCCACTTT

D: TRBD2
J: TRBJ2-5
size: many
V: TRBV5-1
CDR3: CASSASGGKQETQYF
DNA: TGCGCCAGCAGCGCTAGCGGGGGAAAACAAGAGACCCAGTACTTC

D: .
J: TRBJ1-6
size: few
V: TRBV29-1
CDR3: CSARTGENSPLHF
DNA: TGCAGCGCCAGGACGGGAGAAAATTCACCCCTCCACTTT

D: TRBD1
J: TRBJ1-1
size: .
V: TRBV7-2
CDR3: CASSPFGTENTEAFF
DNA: TGTGCCAGCAGCCCCTTTGGGACAGAGAACACTGAAGCTTTCTTT

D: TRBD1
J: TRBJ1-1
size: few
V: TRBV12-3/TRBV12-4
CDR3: CASTLQGSTEAFF
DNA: TGTGCCAGCACCCTACAGGGGAGCACTGAAGCTTTCTTT

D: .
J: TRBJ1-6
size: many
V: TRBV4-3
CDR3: CASSQEIGSPLHF
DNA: TGCGCCAGCAGCCAAGAAATCGGTTCACCCCTCCACTTT

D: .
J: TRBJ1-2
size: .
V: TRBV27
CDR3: CASWTANYGYTF
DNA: TGTGCCAGTTGGACAGCTAACTATGGCTACACCTTC

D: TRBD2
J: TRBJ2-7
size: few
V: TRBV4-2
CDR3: CASSQERTSGVQHEQYF
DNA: TGTGCCAGCAGCCAAGAAAGGACTAGCGGGGTCCAACACGAGCAGTACTTC

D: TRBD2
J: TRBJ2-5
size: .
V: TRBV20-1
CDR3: CSAWRTSGGPRAQETQYF
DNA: TGCAGTGCTTGGAGGACTAGCGGGGGGCCGAGGGCCCAAGAGACCCAGTACTTC

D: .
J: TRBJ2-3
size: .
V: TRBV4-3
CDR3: CASAGQRTDTQYF
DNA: TGCGCCAGCGCTGGGCAGCGCACAGATACGCAGTATTTT

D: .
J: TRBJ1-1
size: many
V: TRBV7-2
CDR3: CASSTTGGMNTEAFF
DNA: TGTGCCAGCAGCACAACGGGGGGGATGAACACTGAAGCTTTCTTT

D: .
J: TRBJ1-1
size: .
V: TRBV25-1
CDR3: CASSEHEAITEAFF
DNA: TGTGCCAGCAGTGAACATGAAGCGATCACTGAAGCTTTCTTT

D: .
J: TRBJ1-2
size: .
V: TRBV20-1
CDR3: CSARAGAVYGYTF
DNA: TGCAGTGCGAGAGCCGGGGCCGTCTATGGCTACACCTTC

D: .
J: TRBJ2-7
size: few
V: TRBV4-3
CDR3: CASSQVLTFSRGPTSYEQYF
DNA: TGCGCCAGCAGCCAAGTTTTAACGTTCTCCCGTGGCCCAACCTCCTACGAGCAGTACTTC

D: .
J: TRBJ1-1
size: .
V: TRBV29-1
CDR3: CSGGRGGTEAFF
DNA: TGCAGCGGGGGACGCGGCGGGACTGAAGCTTTCTTT

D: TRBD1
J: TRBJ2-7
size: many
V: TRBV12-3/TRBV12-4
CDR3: CASSFSKDRTGSYEQYF
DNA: TGTGCCAGCAGTTTTAGTAAGGACAGGACCGGGTCCTACGAGCAGTACTTC

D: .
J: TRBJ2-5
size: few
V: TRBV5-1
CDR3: CASSIDRTHSETQYF
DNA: TGCGCCAGCAGTATCGACAGGACGCATTCAGAGACCCAGTACTTC